The T cell receptor (beta chain) under discussion was sequenced for a study of OX40 agonist ivuxolimab in advanced cancers. Data came from immunoSEQ multiplex PCR; TCRdb stores just in-frame clones and leaves some out. This table has more than 75,000 clones, approximately 91% appearing once. In germline, CDR1 is SGHNT, CDR2 YYREEE (reference sequence). Deletions cut 7 bases from V and 5 bases from J, with 16 bases between. CDR3 length: 13 amino acids. The material was CD4+ or CD8+ T cells sorted from blood, obtained in a trial of the OX40 agonist ivuxolimab. The chain recombines TRBV5-4 with TRBJ2-7; D uncertain. This TCR came from an adult with an advanced solid tumor such as melanoma, head and neck, liver or kidney cancer. The chain's CDR3 is CASQRVGRDEQYF. CDR3 nucleotide sequence: TGTGCCAGCCAACGCGTGGGCCGGGACGAGCAGTACTTC.